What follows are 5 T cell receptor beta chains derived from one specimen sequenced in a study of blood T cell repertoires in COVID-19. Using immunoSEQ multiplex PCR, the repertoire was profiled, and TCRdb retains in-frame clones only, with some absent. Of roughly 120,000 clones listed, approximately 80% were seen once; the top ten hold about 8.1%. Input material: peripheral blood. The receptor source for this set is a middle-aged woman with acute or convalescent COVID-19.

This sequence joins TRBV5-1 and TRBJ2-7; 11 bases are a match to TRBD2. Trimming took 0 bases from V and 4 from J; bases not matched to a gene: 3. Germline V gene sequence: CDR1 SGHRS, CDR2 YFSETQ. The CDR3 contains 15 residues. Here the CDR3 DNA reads TGCGCCAGCAGCTTGGCACTAGCGGGGGTTTACGAGCAGTACTTC. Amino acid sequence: CASSLALAGVYEQYF.

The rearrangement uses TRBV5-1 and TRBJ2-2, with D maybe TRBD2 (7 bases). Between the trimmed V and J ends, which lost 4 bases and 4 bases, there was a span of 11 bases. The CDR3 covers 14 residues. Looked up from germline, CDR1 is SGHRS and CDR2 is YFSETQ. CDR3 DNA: TGCGCCAGCAGCCGGGGGGCCACCACCGGGGAGCTGTTTTTT. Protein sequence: CASSRGATTGELFF.

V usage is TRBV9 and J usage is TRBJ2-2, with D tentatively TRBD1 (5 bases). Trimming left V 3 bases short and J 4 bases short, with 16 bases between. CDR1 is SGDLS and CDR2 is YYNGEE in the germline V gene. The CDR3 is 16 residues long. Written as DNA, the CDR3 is TGTGCCAGCAGCGCAGATCAGGGCCGGAGCACCGGGGAGCTGTTTTTT. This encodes CASSADQGRSTGELFF.

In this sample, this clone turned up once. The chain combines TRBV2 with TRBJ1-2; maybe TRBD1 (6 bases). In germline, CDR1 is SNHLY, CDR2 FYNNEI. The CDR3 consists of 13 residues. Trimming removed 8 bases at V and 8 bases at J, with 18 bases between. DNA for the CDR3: TGTGCCAGCTGCATCCTATATGGGGGCGGCTACACCTTC. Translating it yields CASCILYGGGYTF.

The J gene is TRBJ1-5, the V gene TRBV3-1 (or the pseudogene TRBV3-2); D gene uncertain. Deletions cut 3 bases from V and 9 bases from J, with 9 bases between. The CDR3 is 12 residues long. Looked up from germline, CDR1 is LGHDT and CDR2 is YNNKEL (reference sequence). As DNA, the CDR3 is TGTGCCAGCAGCCAGGGAGTGGGGCCCCAGCATTTT. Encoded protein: CASSQGVGPQHF.